The rows below give T cell receptor beta chains drawn from one sample of a study of T cells in Graves' hyperthyroidism and ophthalmopathy. Using its own MiXCR run on the multiplex PCR reads, TCRdb lists one record per CDR3 protein. The sample lists 540,000 or so distinct CDR3 sequences; about a sixth were seen once. The sample was blood. These receptors all come from a woman in her thirties with Graves' hyperthyroidism. Both conserved end residues are part of each CDR3. Each record gives: V gene, D gene, J gene, clone size, CDR3 protein, CDR3 DNA. D genes are given only for firm matches. Clone size is stated in some rows and not others, as once, few, many or a class when expanded.

v_gene: TRBV19
d_gene: TRBD1
j_gene: TRBJ2-6
abundance: few
CDR3aa: CASTPGTGESGANVLTF
CDR3nt: TGTGCCAGTACCCCGGGGACAGGGGAGTCTGGGGCCAACGTCCTGACTTTC

v_gene: TRBV7-2
d_gene: TRBD2
j_gene: TRBJ2-5
abundance: many
CDR3aa: CASSTSSGGSQYF
CDR3nt: TGTGCCAGCAGCACCTCTAGCGGTGGGAGCCAGTACTTC

v_gene: TRBV7-8
d_gene: NA
j_gene: TRBJ2-3
abundance: many
CDR3aa: CASSGRLVQLESSTDTQYF
CDR3nt: TGTGCCAGCAGCGGAAGACTTGTCCAACTTGAGTCTAGCACAGATACGCAGTATTTT

v_gene: TRBV7-2
d_gene: NA
j_gene: TRBJ2-7
abundance: many
CDR3aa: CASSNLVGFYEQYF
CDR3nt: TGTGCCAGCAGCAATTTGGTGGGATTCTACGAGCAGTACTTC

v_gene: TRBV10-3
d_gene: NA
j_gene: TRBJ2-3
abundance: many
CDR3aa: CAISSNGIVDTQYF
CDR3nt: TGTGCCATCTCTAGCAATGGCATCGTTGATACGCAGTATTTT

v_gene: TRBV20-1
d_gene: NA
j_gene: TRBJ1-2
abundance: NA
CDR3aa: CSATRDGELGYTF
CDR3nt: TGCAGTGCTACCCGGGACGGGGAGCTGGGCTACACCTTC

v_gene: TRBV20-1
d_gene: NA
j_gene: TRBJ2-5
abundance: NA
CDR3aa: CSARASSRLTLQETQYF
CDR3nt: TGCAGTGCTAGAGCCTCCTCGCGCCTTACCCTCCAAGAGACCCAGTACTTC

v_gene: TRBV16
d_gene: NA
j_gene: TRBJ1-1
abundance: many
CDR3aa: CASSQSFQIGTEAFF
CDR3nt: TGTGCCAGCAGCCAATCTTTCCAGATCGGCACTGAAGCTTTCTTT

v_gene: TRBV18
d_gene: TRBD1
j_gene: TRBJ2-2
abundance: NA
CDR3aa: CASSPLQGQSTAGELFF
CDR3nt: TGTGCCAGCTCACCACTACAGGGGCAATCGACAGCCGGGGAGCTGTTTTTT

v_gene: TRBV29-1
d_gene: NA
j_gene: TRBJ2-2
abundance: NA
CDR3aa: CSVFVGVTGELFF
CDR3nt: TGCAGCGTTTTCGTGGGAGTCACCGGGGAGCTGTTTTTT

v_gene: TRBV15
d_gene: NA
j_gene: TRBJ2-7
abundance: NA
CDR3aa: CATSRDQAKQYF
CDR3nt: TGTGCCACCAGCAGAGATCAGGCTAAGCAGTACTTC

v_gene: TRBV20-1
d_gene: NA
j_gene: TRBJ2-7
abundance: many
CDR3aa: CSARTSTSTHEQYF
CDR3nt: TGCAGTGCTAGGACTTCGACTAGTACCCACGAGCAGTACTTC

v_gene: TRBV29-1
d_gene: TRBD1
j_gene: TRBJ2-7
abundance: NA
CDR3aa: CSVSGTASYEQYF
CDR3nt: TGCAGCGTTTCCGGGACAGCGTCCTACGAGCAGTACTTC

v_gene: TRBV28
d_gene: TRBD2
j_gene: TRBJ2-7
abundance: many
CDR3aa: CASSQSGSSFYEQYF
CDR3nt: TGTGCCAGCAGCCAGAGCGGGAGTAGTTTCTACGAGCAGTACTTC

v_gene: TRBV5-1
d_gene: NA
j_gene: TRBJ2-7
abundance: many
CDR3aa: CASSSEGQTAYEQYF
CDR3nt: TGCGCCAGCAGCTCGGAGGGACAGACAGCCTACGAGCAGTACTTC

v_gene: TRBV27
d_gene: NA
j_gene: TRBJ2-2
abundance: few
CDR3aa: CASSQTKLALANTGELFF
CDR3nt: TGTGCCAGCAGCCAAACGAAGCTAGCACTTGCGAACACCGGGGAGCTGTTTTTT

v_gene: TRBV7-2
d_gene: NA
j_gene: TRBJ2-7
abundance: many
CDR3aa: CASSLAQGSAYEQYF
CDR3nt: TGTGCCAGCAGCTTAGCACAGGGTTCCGCCTACGAGCAGTACTTC

v_gene: TRBV11-2
d_gene: TRBD2
j_gene: TRBJ2-1
abundance: many
CDR3aa: CASSFAGGYNEQFF
CDR3nt: TGTGCCAGCAGCTTTGCGGGAGGCTACAATGAGCAGTTCTTC

v_gene: TRBV12-3/TRBV12-4
d_gene: NA
j_gene: TRBJ2-3
abundance: few
CDR3aa: CASSDGGPKDTQYF
CDR3nt: TGTGCCAGCAGCGACGGAGGGCCAAAAGATACGCAGTATTTT

v_gene: TRBV7-2
d_gene: TRBD1
j_gene: TRBJ1-2
abundance: many
CDR3aa: CASSETGRYGYTF
CDR3nt: TGTGCCAGCAGCGAGACAGGGAGGTATGGCTACACCTTC

v_gene: TRBV18
d_gene: NA
j_gene: TRBJ2-1
abundance: few
CDR3aa: CASSPRLDSYNEQFF
CDR3nt: TGTGCCAGCTCACCACGATTGGACTCCTACAATGAGCAGTTCTTC

v_gene: TRBV7-2
d_gene: NA
j_gene: TRBJ2-1
abundance: few
CDR3aa: CASTTGSSYNEQFF
CDR3nt: TGTGCCAGCACCACGGGTAGCTCCTACAATGAGCAGTTCTTC

v_gene: TRBV4-1
d_gene: NA
j_gene: TRBJ2-1
abundance: few
CDR3aa: CASSQGRGSYNEQFF
CDR3nt: TGCGCCAGCAGCCAAGGACGGGGCTCCTACAATGAGCAGTTCTTC

v_gene: TRBV30
d_gene: NA
j_gene: TRBJ1-5
abundance: many
CDR3aa: CAWSVPRGNQPQHF
CDR3nt: TGTGCCTGGAGTGTACCCAGGGGCAATCAGCCCCAGCATTTT

v_gene: TRBV20-1
d_gene: NA
j_gene: TRBJ2-2
abundance: many
CDR3aa: CSASWRWDTGELFF
CDR3nt: TGCAGTGCTAGTTGGCGTTGGGACACCGGGGAGCTGTTTTTT

v_gene: TRBV7-3
d_gene: TRBD1
j_gene: TRBJ2-1
abundance: few
CDR3aa: CASSLPSGTAAPNEQFF
CDR3nt: TGTGCCAGCAGCTTACCCTCCGGGACAGCGGCTCCCAATGAGCAGTTCTTC

v_gene: TRBV3-1
d_gene: NA
j_gene: TRBJ2-5
abundance: NA
CDR3aa: CASSQDSRSSETQYF
CDR3nt: TGTGCCAGCAGCCAAGATTCACGGTCATCAGAGACCCAGTACTTC

v_gene: TRBV20-1
d_gene: TRBD1
j_gene: TRBJ2-3
abundance: many
CDR3aa: CSARGTGGTTDTQYF
CDR3nt: TGCAGTGCTAGAGGAACAGGGGGCACCACAGATACGCAGTATTTT

v_gene: TRBV6-1
d_gene: NA
j_gene: TRBJ1-2
abundance: few
CDR3aa: CASSEKGRRAANYGYTF
CDR3nt: TGTGCCAGCAGTGAAAAGGGACGCCGCGCTGCTAACTATGGCTACACCTTC

v_gene: TRBV20-1
d_gene: TRBD2
j_gene: TRBJ2-7
abundance: NA
CDR3aa: CSARPRLAGSYEQYF
CDR3nt: TGCAGTGCTAGACCCCGACTAGCGGGGTCCTACGAGCAGTACTTC

v_gene: TRBV18
d_gene: NA
j_gene: TRBJ2-5
abundance: few
CDR3aa: CASSPIQGIEETQYF
CDR3nt: TGTGCCAGCTCACCTATACAGGGAATAGAAGAGACCCAGTACTTC

v_gene: TRBV27
d_gene: NA
j_gene: TRBJ2-7
abundance: NA
CDR3aa: CASSPTFDGDEQYF
CDR3nt: TGTGCCAGCAGCCCTACTTTCGACGGAGACGAGCAGTACTTC

v_gene: TRBV28
d_gene: TRBD1
j_gene: TRBJ2-1
abundance: many
CDR3aa: CASSGRQGYNEQFF
CDR3nt: TGTGCCAGCAGTGGACGACAGGGCTACAATGAGCAGTTCTTC

v_gene: TRBV3-1
d_gene: NA
j_gene: TRBJ2-2
abundance: many
CDR3aa: CASSPRQGPIITGELFF
CDR3nt: TGTGCCAGCAGCCCCCGGCAGGGACCAATTATCACCGGGGAGCTGTTTTTT

v_gene: TRBV20-1
d_gene: NA
j_gene: TRBJ2-7
abundance: many
CDR3aa: CSARVFGQQDTYEQYF
CDR3nt: TGCAGTGCTAGAGTCTTCGGACAGCAAGATACCTACGAGCAGTACTTC

v_gene: TRBV2
d_gene: NA
j_gene: TRBJ1-5
abundance: NA
CDR3aa: CASSPTGTSNQPQHF
CDR3nt: TGTGCCAGCAGTCCTACCGGGACAAGTAATCAGCCCCAGCATTTT

v_gene: TRBV18
d_gene: NA
j_gene: TRBJ1-1
abundance: many
CDR3aa: CASSPREAGMNTEAFF
CDR3nt: TGTGCCAGCTCACCACGGGAAGCAGGCATGAACACTGAAGCTTTCTTT

v_gene: TRBV4-3
d_gene: NA
j_gene: TRBJ1-1
abundance: many
CDR3aa: CASSQDSNRRVNTEAFF
CDR3nt: TGCGCCAGCAGCCAAGATTCTAACCGGCGGGTGAACACTGAAGCTTTCTTT

v_gene: TRBV28
d_gene: TRBD2
j_gene: TRBJ2-7
abundance: many
CDR3aa: CASRNLQGKTSGTYEQYF
CDR3nt: TGTGCCAGCAGAAACCTCCAGGGAAAAACTAGCGGAACCTACGAGCAGTACTTC

v_gene: TRBV4-1
d_gene: TRBD2
j_gene: TRBJ2-1
abundance: few
CDR3aa: CASSQVGLAGEDEQFF
CDR3nt: TGCGCCAGCAGCCAAGTAGGACTAGCGGGAGAAGATGAGCAGTTCTTC

v_gene: TRBV7-9
d_gene: NA
j_gene: TRBJ2-4
abundance: NA
CDR3aa: CASSSGRSLARVEKNIQYF
CDR3nt: TGTGCCAGCAGCTCAGGGCGGTCGCTCGCGAGGGTGGAAAAAAACATTCAGTACTTC

v_gene: TRBV20-1
d_gene: TRBD2
j_gene: TRBJ2-1
abundance: many
CDR3aa: CSVLLGLAVPYNEQFF
CDR3nt: TGCAGTGTGCTCCTTGGACTAGCGGTACCTTACAATGAGCAGTTCTTC

v_gene: TRBV7-2
d_gene: NA
j_gene: TRBJ2-3
abundance: many
CDR3aa: CASSSRLEHTDTQYF
CDR3nt: TGTGCCAGCAGCTCGAGACTAGAGCACACAGATACGCAGTATTTT

v_gene: TRBV6-1
d_gene: TRBD2
j_gene: TRBJ2-7
abundance: NA
CDR3aa: CASSLAGGEYEQYF
CDR3nt: TGTGCCAGCAGCTTAGCGGGAGGTGAATACGAGCAGTACTTC

v_gene: TRBV27
d_gene: TRBD2
j_gene: TRBJ2-1
abundance: many
CDR3aa: CASSFQAGGLNEQFF
CDR3nt: TGTGCCAGCAGCTTCCAAGCGGGAGGGTTGAATGAGCAGTTCTTC